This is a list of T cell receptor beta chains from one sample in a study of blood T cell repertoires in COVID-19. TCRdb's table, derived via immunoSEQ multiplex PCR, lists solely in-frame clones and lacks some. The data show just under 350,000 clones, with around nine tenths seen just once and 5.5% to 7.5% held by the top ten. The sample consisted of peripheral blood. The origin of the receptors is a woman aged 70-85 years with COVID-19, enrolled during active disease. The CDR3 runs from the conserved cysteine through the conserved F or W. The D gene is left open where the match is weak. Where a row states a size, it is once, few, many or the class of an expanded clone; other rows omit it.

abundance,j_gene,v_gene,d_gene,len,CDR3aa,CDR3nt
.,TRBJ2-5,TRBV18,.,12,CASSPAGETQYF,TGTGCCAGCTCACCGGCGGGAGAGACCCAGTACTTC
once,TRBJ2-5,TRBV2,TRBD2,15,CASRSIAGGQETQYF,TGTGCCAGCCGATCTATAGCGGGGGGGCAAGAGACCCAGTACTTC
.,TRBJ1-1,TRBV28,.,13,CASSFTEGTEAFF,TGTGCCAGCAGTTTTACGGAGGGGACTGAAGCTTTCTTT
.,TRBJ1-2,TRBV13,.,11,CASSRGGGYTF,TGTGCCAGCAGCCGGGGGGGTGGCTACACCTTC
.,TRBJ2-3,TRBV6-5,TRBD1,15,CASSYGDRGTDTQYF,TGTGCCAGCAGTTACGGTGACAGGGGCACAGATACGCAGTATTTT
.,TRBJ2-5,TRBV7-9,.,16,CASSDRPDEEGETQYF,TGTGCCAGCAGTGACAGGCCGGATGAAGAGGGGGAGACCCAGTACTTC
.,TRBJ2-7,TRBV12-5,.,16,CASGLNKGPKTYEQYF,TGTGCTAGTGGTTTGAATAAGGGGCCGAAGACCTACGAGCAGTACTTC
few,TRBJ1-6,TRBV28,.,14,CASTGGSYNSPLHF,TGTGCCAGCACCGGGGGCTCCTATAATTCACCCCTCCACTTT
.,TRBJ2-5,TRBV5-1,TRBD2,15,CASSVGLAGGETQYF,TGCGCCAGCAGCGTAGGACTAGCGGGGGGAGAGACCCAGTACTTC
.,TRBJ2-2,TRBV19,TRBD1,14,CASSINRGHGELFF,TGTGCCAGTAGTATAAACAGGGGTCACGGGGAGCTGTTTTTT
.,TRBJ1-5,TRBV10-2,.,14,CASSDRALNQPQHF,TGCGCCAGCAGTGACAGGGCCCTCAATCAGCCCCAGCATTTT
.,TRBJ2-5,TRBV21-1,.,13,CATIRTAQETQYF,TGTGCCACCATTCGGACAGCGCAAGAGACCCAGTACTTC
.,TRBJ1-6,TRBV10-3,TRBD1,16,CAISEPGQGMNSPLHF,TGTGCCATCAGTGAACCGGGACAGGGGATGAATTCACCCCTCCACTTT
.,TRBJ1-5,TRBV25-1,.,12,CASSGARGPQHF,TGTGCCAGCAGTGGGGCCCGGGGGCCCCAGCATTTT
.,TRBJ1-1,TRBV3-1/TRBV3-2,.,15,CASSQGGGGPTEAFF,TGTGCCAGCAGCCAAGGGGGGGGAGGACCCACTGAAGCTTTCTTT
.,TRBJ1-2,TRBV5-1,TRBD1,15,CASSITTGINYGYTF,TGCGCCAGCAGCATTACGACAGGGATTAACTATGGCTACACCTTC
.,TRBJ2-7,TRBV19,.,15,CASSSGQGSAYEQYF,TGTGCCAGTAGTAGTGGGCAGGGGAGCGCCTACGAGCAGTACTTC
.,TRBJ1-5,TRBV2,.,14,CASAEEAGAQPQHF,TGTGCCAGCGCTGAAGAGGCGGGAGCCCAGCCCCAGCATTTT
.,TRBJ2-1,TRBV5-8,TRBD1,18,CASSPILRTGTVYNEQFF,TGTGCCAGCAGCCCCATTTTGAGAACCGGGACAGTATACAATGAGCAGTTCTTC